One sample yielded the 27 T cell receptor beta chains listed below, sequenced in a study of blood T cell repertoires in COVID-19. Profiled with immunoSEQ multiplex PCR; TCRdb holds only in-frame clones, not every one. This table has roughly 350,000 clones, about 93% appearing once. The sequenced material came from peripheral blood. The receptors derive from a woman aged 18-30 years who had recovered from COVID-19.

A single count supports this clone. The chain employs TRBV27 and TRBJ2-7; 7 bases are shared with TRBD1. Per germline, CDR1 MNHEY and CDR2 SMNVEV (reference sequence). Germline trimming cut 8 bases from V and 12 bases from J; bases unmatched to any gene: 4. The CDR3 spans 9 residues. CDR3 bases: TGTGCCAGCGGGGACAGACGGTACGTC. Protein sequence: CASGDRRYV.

This clone has a single count. The gene calls are TRBV19 and TRBJ1-2; D uncertain. The length of the CDR3 is 14 residues. Germline loops: CDR1 LNHDA, CDR2 SQIVND (reference sequence). Trimming took 5 bases from V and 3 from J, leaving 13 bases between them. Here the CDR3 reads CASSEGTEYYGYTF. The DNA for the CDR3 is TGTGCCAGTAGTGAGGGAACAGAATACTATGGCTACACCTTC.

V and J are TRBV10-3 and TRBJ2-2; 12 positions match TRBD2. CDR1 is ENHRY and CDR2 is SYGVKD in the germline V gene. The length of the CDR3 is 17 residues. The ends lost 1 base at V and 5 bases at J; junction bases unmatched: 5. CDR3 bases: TGTGCCATCAGTGAGTTCCGACTAGCGGGAGTTACCGGGGAGCTGTTTTTT. Protein sequence: CAISEFRLAGVTGELFF.

The chain combines TRBV25-1 with TRBJ2-3, with TRBD1 identical over 10 bases. The trim removed 4 bases at V and 2 bases at J, leaving 3 bases unmatched. The CDR3 runs to 15 residues. Germline CDR1 reads MGHDK; CDR2 reads SYGVNS. CDR3 nucleotides: TGTGCCAGCAGTGTTGGGACAGGGGACACAGATACGCAGTATTTT. It is translated as CASSVGTGDTDTQYF.

The chain uses TRBV6-2 or TRBV6-3 and TRBJ1-5; weak D call: TRBD1 (6 bases). The V and J ends lost 4 bases and 9 bases respectively, with 25 bases between them. The length of the CDR3 is 17 residues. Germline lookup yields CDR1 MNHEY and CDR2 SVGEGT. CDR3 in amino acids: CASSFREDWGQGTPQHF. CDR3 bases: TGTGCCAGCAGTTTCCGAGAGGACTGGGGACAAGGGACGCCCCAGCATTTT.

This chain links TRBV19 with TRBJ2-1; D may be TRBD2 (5 bases). CDR3 size: 18 residues. Trimming shortened V by 3 bases and J by 3 bases, and 21 bases separated the two germline ends. Germline loops: CDR1 LNHDA, CDR2 SQIVND (reference sequence). This CDR3 reads CASSISWSGPPHYNEQFF. The CDR3 DNA sequence: TGTGCCAGTAGTATTTCCTGGAGCGGCCCACCTCACTACAATGAGCAGTTCTTC.

This clone occurred once. The rearrangement links TRBV4-3 to TRBJ2-1; D uncertain. CDR1 LGHNA and CDR2 YSLEER come from the germline V gene. Trimming cost V 0 bases and J 4 bases, with 10 bases left between them. This CDR3 region has 15 residues. In nucleotides, the CDR3 is TGCGCCAGCAGCCAAGATGACACCCGTTACAATGAGCAGTTCTTC. Encoded protein: CASSQDDTRYNEQFF.

The chain combines TRBV11-3 with TRBJ1-1, with 10 bases that match TRBD1. CDR3 length equals 16 residues. V shed 1 base and J 3 bases; nucleotides not matched to a gene: 5. Germline V gene lookup returns CDR1 SGHNT and CDR2 YENEEA. The DNA for the CDR3 is TGTGCCAGCAGCTTAGTCGCCGGGACAGGGGACACTGAAGCTTTCTTT. Translation: CASSLVAGTGDTEAFF.

The genes are TRBV9 and TRBJ2-1; D gene ambiguous. This CDR3 has 12 amino acids. The germline V gene has CDR1 SGDLS and CDR2 YYNGEE. V lost 1 base and J 10 bases, leaving 9 bases between the germline ends. Here the CDR3 DNA reads TGTGCCAGCAGCGTATATTCAGCGGAGCAGTTCTTC. Translating it yields CASSVYSAEQFF.

The chain has TRBV5-1 and TRBJ1-1; 11 nucleotides align to TRBD1. Germline CDR1 reads SGHRS; CDR2 reads YFSETQ. The J segment lost 7 bases and the V segment lost 2 bases, leaving 4 bases of the junction unmatched. The CDR3 loop spans 14 amino acids. Here the CDR3 reads CASSFGQGANEAFF. CDR3 sequence (DNA): TGCGCCAGCAGCTTCGGACAGGGGGCGAATGAAGCTTTCTTT.

The chain combines TRBV5-6 with TRBJ2-4; 10 nucleotides line up with TRBD1. This CDR3 is built from 15 residues. Germline assignment: CDR1 SGHDT and CDR2 YYEEEE. Trimming at V came to 4 bases and at J to 7 bases, leaving 8 bases not matched to a gene. CDR3 coding DNA: TGTGCCAGCAGCCCGGGACAGGGGCAACTCAACATTCAGTACTTC. Translated, it gives CASSPGQGQLNIQYF.

This sequence joins TRBV7-9 and TRBJ2-3; TRBD2 matches 8 bases. CDR1 is SEHNR, CDR2 FQNEAQ, per germline (reference sequence). This CDR3 comprises 16 residues. Germline trimming cut 5 bases from V and 1 base from J; bases unmatched to any gene: 8. The CDR3 protein is CASSTTSGWGTDTQYF. CDR3 coding DNA: TGTGCCAGCAGCACAACTAGCGGATGGGGCACAGATACGCAGTATTTT.

The V gene is TRBV18, the J gene TRBJ1-2; D gene uncertain. The V gene's germline CDR1 is KGHSH and CDR2 LQKENI. The CDR3 covers 13 residues. Trimming left V 2 bases short and J 5 bases short, with 9 bases between. The CDR3 DNA reads TGTGCCAGCTCACCATCAGGCCTATATGGCTACACCTTC. This encodes CASSPSGLYGYTF.

The chain uses TRBV24-1 and TRBJ2-5; no clear D gene. V was trimmed by 3 bases and J by 2 bases, leaving 9 bases between them. Germline CDR1 KGHDR, CDR2 SFDVKD. This CDR3 has 14 residues. CDR3 amino acids: CATSDPSRQETQYF. CDR3 DNA sequence: TGTGCCACCAGTGATCCCTCCCGGCAAGAGACCCAGTACTTC.

The gene calls are TRBV14 and TRBJ2-2; 9 bases are shared with TRBD1. J lost 3 bases, V lost 2 bases, and 13 bases had no gene match. This CDR3 has 19 amino acids. Germline V gene data show CDR1 as SGHDN and CDR2 as FVKESK. Here the CDR3 reads CASSQYRGRRDLYTGELFF. Here the CDR3 DNA reads TGTGCCAGCAGCCAATACAGGGGGCGCCGGGACTTATACACCGGGGAGCTGTTTTTT.

The chain links TRBV11-3 to TRBJ1-1, with 7 nucleotides matching TRBD1. Losses at the gene ends were 8 bases for V and 0 bases for J; bases not matched to a gene: 3. The CDR3 consists of 13 residues. From germline, CDR1 is SGHNT and CDR2 YENEEA. CDR3 protein: CASGDRVNTEAFF. CDR3 sequence (DNA): TGTGCCAGCGGGGACAGAGTGAACACTGAAGCTTTCTTT.

The chain is built from TRBV11-2 and TRBJ1-5; D remains unclear. Per the germline V gene, CDR1 is SGHAT and CDR2 is FQNNGV. The CDR3 has 15 residues. V was cut by 5 bases and J by 2 bases, with 13 bases left in between. The CDR3 DNA sequence: TGTGCCAGCAGCCCCGGGAGAGGTGGCAATCAGCCCCAGCATTTT. This gives the protein CASSPGRGGNQPQHF.

The chain carries TRBV11-2 and TRBJ1-2; D remains ambiguous. CDR3 size: 14 residues. CDR1 and CDR2 (germline): SGHAT, FQNNGV. Trimming cost V 0 bases and J 4 bases, with 9 bases left between them. The CDR3 DNA reads TGTGCCAGCAGCTTAGATAGGGCGGGCTATGGCTACACCTTC. This codes for CASSLDRAGYGYTF. The full variable domain, with the rest looked up from reference TRBV11-2 and TRBJ1-2, is EAGVAQSPRYKIIEKRQSVAFWCNPISGHATLYWYQQILGQGPKLLIQFQNNGVVDDSQLPKDRFSAERLKGVDSTLKIQPAKLEDSAVYLCASSLDRAGYGYTFGSGTRLTVV.

This sequence joins TRBV29-1 and TRBJ2-5; TRBD1 is a possible D gene (6 bases). V shed 3 bases and J shed 1 base, with 18 bases lying between them. The V gene's germline CDR1 is SQVTM and CDR2 ANQGSEA. The CDR3 runs 16 residues. CDR3 protein: CSVDGQGKRIQETQYF. CDR3 DNA sequence: TGCAGCGTTGATGGGCAGGGGAAACGAATCCAAGAGACCCAGTACTTC.

The V call is TRBV4-3, the J call TRBJ2-5; D call uncertain. The V gene lost 0 bases and the J gene lost 2 bases, with 10 bases spanning the gap. Germline values: CDR1 LGHNA, CDR2 YSLEER. The CDR3 has 15 amino acids. The CDR3 here is CASSQEWAGQETQYF. DNA of the CDR3: TGCGCCAGCAGCCAAGAGTGGGCCGGTCAAGAGACCCAGTACTTC.

The genes are TRBV27 and TRBJ1-2, with no clear D. Trimming cost V 0 bases and J 8 bases, with 7 bases left between them. Germline loops: CDR1 MNHEY, CDR2 SMNVEV (reference sequence). This CDR3 is built from 12 residues. The DNA for the CDR3 is TGTGCCAGCAGTTTATCAGGTAGCGGCTACACCTTC. This encodes CASSLSGSGYTF.

Only one count was recorded for this clone. The chain uses TRBV18 and TRBJ1-4; TRBD1 might be the D (6 bases). Trimming took off 3 bases at V and 8 bases at J, with 22 bases between the two ends. The CDR3 has 17 residues. Germline loops: CDR1 KGHSH, CDR2 LQKENI. The CDR3 nucleotides are TGTGCCAGCTCACCCCCTTTTGGGGGGGGCCTACAGGAAAAACTGTTTTTT. This sequence encodes CASSPPFGGGLQEKLFF.

The genes are TRBV30 and TRBJ1-1, with D hard to call. Deletions cut 0 bases from V and 0 bases from J, with 5 bases between. CDR1 GTSNPN and CDR2 SVGIG come from the germline V gene (reference sequence). The CDR3 is made up of 13 amino acids. CDR3 nucleotides: TGTGCCTGGAGTGTAACAGTGAACACTGAAGCTTTCTTT. As protein: CAWSVTVNTEAFF.

The table lists this clone with a count of one. The chain is built from TRBV10-2 and TRBJ2-1, with TRBD2 matching over 8 bases. CDR1 is WSHSY and CDR2 is SAAADI in the germline V gene. The CDR3 totals 17 residues. V gave up 3 bases and J gave up 6 bases; unmatched junction bases: 13. The CDR3 here is CASSEPPPAGVPNEQFF. Here the CDR3 DNA reads TGCGCCAGCAGTGAACCCCCCCCAGCGGGAGTCCCCAATGAGCAGTTCTTC.

The chain links TRBV20-1 to TRBJ2-3; D unclear. Trimming left V 3 bases short and J 8 bases short, with 9 bases between. Germline V gene lookup returns CDR1 DFQATT and CDR2 SNEGSKA (reference sequence). This CDR3 has 11 amino acids. CDR3 DNA sequence: TGCAGTGCTAGGCGGCCGAGTACGCAGTATTTT. Its protein product is CSARRPSTQYF.

The V call is TRBV2, the J call TRBJ2-1, with 10 bases lining up with TRBD1. Germline V CDR1 and CDR2: SNHLY, FYNNEI. CDR3 length: 14 residues. Losses at the gene ends were 6 bases for V and 9 bases for J; bases not matched to a gene: 8. The CDR3: CASRDRGQLGEQFF. The CDR3 DNA reads as TGTGCCAGCAGAGACAGGGGGCAGTTGGGTGAGCAGTTCTTC.

V and J are TRBV9 and TRBJ2-3; 7 nucleotides align to TRBD2. The CDR3 contains 16 residues. The J segment lost 4 bases and the V segment lost 3 bases, leaving 11 bases of the junction unmatched. CDR1 and CDR2 from the germline V gene are SGDLS and YYNGEE. CDR3 residues: CASSAWGEGGSDTQYF. CDR3 bases: TGTGCCAGCAGCGCCTGGGGGGAGGGTGGCTCAGATACGCAGTATTTT.